Reported below is one T cell receptor beta chain. The antigen remains unidentified. There were TCR beta CDR3 regions amplified from RNA transcripts. The TCR CDR3 was amplified in a first-round RT-PCR using the HTBI primer set. MiXCR was run by TCRdb on the multiplex PCR reads, yielding one entry per CDR3 protein. This table holds over 700,000 distinct CDR3 sequences, about 17% found once. This entry comes from a study of T cells in Graves' hyperthyroidism and ophthalmopathy. Sampled blood dates from first hyperthyroidism diagnosis, and it precedes any ophthalmopathy symptoms. The source of the PBMCs was less than 12 ml of fresh peripheral blood. CDR3 length equals 15 residues. The germline CDR1 and CDR2 sequences are SEHNR and FQNEAQ (reference sequence). Trimming took 5 bases from V and 4 from J, leaving 17 bases between them. Study-level points and caveats: Before onset, by a median of around six months, the model predicted ophthalmopathy. Most expanded thyroid clonotypes above 0.001 also appeared in blood.

This clonotype was obtained from a woman between 45 and 60 years old with Graves' hyperthyroidism that later progressed to Graves' ophthalmopathy. The V gene is TRBV7-9, the J gene TRBJ2-5, with a tentative D call TRBD1 (6 bases). Material: blood. CDR3 DNA: TGTGCCAGCAGCCCCTTTGTGGGCAGGGGAGAGACCCAGTACTTC. This encodes CASSPFVGRGETQYF.